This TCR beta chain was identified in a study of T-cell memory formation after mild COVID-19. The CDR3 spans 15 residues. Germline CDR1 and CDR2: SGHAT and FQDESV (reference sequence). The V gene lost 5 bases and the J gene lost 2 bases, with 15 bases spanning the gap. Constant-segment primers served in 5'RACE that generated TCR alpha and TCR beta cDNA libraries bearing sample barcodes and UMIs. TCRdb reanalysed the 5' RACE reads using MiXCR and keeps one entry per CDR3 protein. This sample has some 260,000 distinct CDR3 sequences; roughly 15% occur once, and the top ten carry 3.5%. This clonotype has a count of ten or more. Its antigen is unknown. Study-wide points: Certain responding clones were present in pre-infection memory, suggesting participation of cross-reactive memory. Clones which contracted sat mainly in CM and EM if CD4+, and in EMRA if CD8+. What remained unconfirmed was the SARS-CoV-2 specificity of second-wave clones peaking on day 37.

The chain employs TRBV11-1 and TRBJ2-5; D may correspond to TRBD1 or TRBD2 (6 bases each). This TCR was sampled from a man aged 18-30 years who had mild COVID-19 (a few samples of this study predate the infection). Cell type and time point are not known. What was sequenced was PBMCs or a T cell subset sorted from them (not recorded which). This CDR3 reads CASSGNTGRQETQYF. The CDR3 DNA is TGTGCCAGCAGCGGAAACACAGGGAGGCAAGAGACCCAGTACTTC.